These 13 T cell receptor beta chains came from one sample sequenced in a study of cytomegalovirus exposure and HLA in healthy donors. Researchers ran the PCR with 60 Vbeta and 13 Jbeta primers. Sequencing was performed with immunoSEQ multiplex PCR; in TCRdb, only in-frame clones are kept and a portion is missing. The sample shows 100,000 to 150,000 clones, roughly four fifths of them seen only once. Sequenced: PBMCs. The receptors shown here come from a woman aged 40 to 50 in good health and CMV-seropositive.

The chain is built from TRBV7-2 and TRBJ2-3; maybe TRBD2 (6 bases). Germline CDR1 and CDR2: SGHTA and FQGNSA. CDR3 size: 15 residues. Trimming pared 5 bases from V and 0 bases from J, leaving 12 bases between. The CDR3 nucleotides read TGTGCCAGCAGCCAAGCGGGCTCTAGCACAGATACGCAGTATTTT. Translating gives CASSQAGSSTDTQYF. Using reference TRBV7-2 and TRBJ2-3 for the parts outside the CDR3, the full variable domain is GAGVSQSPSNKVTEKGKDVELRCDPISGHTALYWYRQSLGQGLEFLIYFQGNSAPDKSGLPSDRFSAERTGGSVSTLTIQRTQQEDSAVYLCASSQAGSSTDTQYFGPGTRLTVL.

The V call is TRBV28, the J call TRBJ1-2; 7 bases fit TRBD1. From germline, CDR1 is MDHEN and CDR2 SYDVKM. V lost 2 bases, J lost 4 bases, and 7 bases stayed unmatched. This CDR3 contains 15 residues. The DNA of the CDR3 is TGTGCCAGCAGTTTACATGGGACAGAAGTCTATGGCTACACCTTC. The encoded protein is CASSLHGTEVYGYTF.

The rearrangement joins TRBV5-1 to TRBJ1-1; D remains ambiguous. V was pared by 6 bases and J by 3 bases, with 15 bases between. The CDR3 loop spans 14 amino acids. Germline lookup yields CDR1 SGHRS and CDR2 YFSETQ. This chain's CDR3 is CASTRATMDTEAFF. CDR3 nucleotides: TGCGCCAGCACGCGGGCAACCATGGACACTGAAGCTTTCTTT. Looking up the rest from reference TRBV5-1 and TRBJ1-1 gives the full variable domain: KAGVTQTPRYLIKTRGQQVTLSCSPISGHRSVSWYQQTPGQGLQFLFEYFSETQRNKGNFPGRFSGRQFSNSRSEMNVSTLELGDSALYLCASTRATMDTEAFFGQGTRLTVV.

The chain couples TRBV9 to TRBJ2-2; TRBD2 matches at 7 bases. V shed 0 bases and J 4 bases; nucleotides not matched to a gene: 6. From germline, CDR1 is SGDLS and CDR2 YYNGEE. CDR3 length equals 16 residues. CDR3 in DNA: TGTGCCAGCAGCGTAGGGGAACTAGCGAGCACCGGGGAGCTGTTTTTT. Its translation is CASSVGELASTGELFF.

The V call is TRBV14, the J call TRBJ1-1; 7 bases align to TRBD1. Trimming at V came to 3 bases and at J to 1 base, leaving 2 bases not matched to a gene. The germline V gene encodes CDR1 SGHDN and CDR2 FVKESK. CDR3 length: 14 amino acids. CDR3 sequence (DNA): TGTGCCAGCAGCCACCGACAGGGGAACACTGAAGCTTTCTTT. Amino acids: CASSHRQGNTEAFF.

This clone was seen many times. The junction and the germline gene differ at one end; a read error may be behind it. This chain links TRBV6-1 with TRBJ1-1; D call uncertain. This CDR3 spans 12 amino acids. Germline loops: CDR1 MNHNS, CDR2 SASEGT. For the CDR3, the DNA is TGTGCCAGCAGTGAGGCTTTAAAACCGAGGTCCTTT. It specifies CASSEALKPRSF.

This chain uses TRBV7-3 with TRBJ1-6; TRBD1 agrees at 11 bases. The germline V gene encodes CDR1 SGHTA and CDR2 FQGTGA. The V and J ends lost 3 bases and 9 bases, in that order; junction bases with no gene match: 4. This CDR3 has 15 amino acids. This CDR3 is CASSLYGTGGSPLHF. CDR3 DNA: TGTGCCAGCAGCTTGTATGGGACAGGGGGTTCACCCCTCCACTTT. The variable domain in full, completed from reference TRBV7-3 and TRBJ1-6, reads GAGVSQTPSNKVTEKGKYVELRCDPISGHTALYWYRQSLGQGPEFLIYFQGTGAADDSGLPNDRFFAVRPEGSVSTLKIQRTERGDSAVYLCASSLYGTGGSPLHFGNGTRLTVT.

The chain is built from TRBV4-2 and TRBJ1-5; D not resolved. V was clipped by 0 bases and J by 9 bases, with 15 bases between them. Germline loops: CDR1 LGHNA, CDR2 YNFKEQ. The CDR3 sequence is 15 residues long. CDR3 bases: TGTGCCAGCAGCCAAGATAGGGCGGGAAAGGGGCCCCAGCATTTT. The encoded protein is CASSQDRAGKGPQHF.

The rearrangement links TRBV7-9 to TRBJ1-2; 7 bases align to TRBD1. The trim removed 0 bases at V and 6 bases at J, leaving 13 bases unmatched. The CDR3 contains 17 residues. CDR1 SEHNR and CDR2 FQNEAQ come from the germline V gene (reference sequence). CDR3 in amino acids: CASSLAVGDSYHNGYTF. CDR3 DNA: TGTGCCAGCAGCTTAGCGGTGGGGGACAGCTACCATAATGGCTACACCTTC.

This clone was found once. J is TRBJ1-1 and V is TRBV6-1; D call uncertain. Germline V CDR1 and CDR2: MNHNS, SASEGT. Trimming left V 0 bases short and J 3 bases short, with 8 bases between. The CDR3 runs 14 residues. CDR3 bases: TGTGCCAGCAGTGAAGCTTGGCAGGACACTGAAGCTTTCTTT. Translating it yields CASSEAWQDTEAFF.

V gene TRBV5-1 combines with J gene TRBJ2-5; 8 bases are a match to TRBD2. Germline V gene data show CDR1 as SGHRS and CDR2 as YFSETQ. The junction had 4 bases not matched to a gene; V was cut back by 1 base and J by 2 bases. This CDR3 contains 15 residues. The CDR3 spells CASSLPAGAQETQYF. CDR3 nucleotide sequence: TGCGCCAGCAGCTTGCCAGCGGGAGCGCAAGAGACCCAGTACTTC.

J is TRBJ1-1 and V is TRBV5-1; 10 nucleotides match TRBD1. With V trimmed by 5 bases and J by 5 bases, 6 bases remained unmatched. From germline, CDR1 is SGHRS and CDR2 YFSETQ. The CDR3 totals 14 residues. CDR3 sequence (DNA): TGCGCCAGCAGTTCCGGGACAGGGGAAACTGAAGCTTTCTTT. This sequence encodes CASSSGTGETEAFF.

The chain employs TRBV9 and TRBJ2-4, with 8 bases aligning to TRBD2. Germline values: CDR1 SGDLS, CDR2 YYNGEE. The CDR3 loop spans 18 amino acids. V shed 0 bases, J shed 3 bases, and the junction held 11 bases outside the gene matches. The CDR3 DNA reads TGTGCCAGCAGCGTAGCGGACGGGAGGGCCCTCGGCAAAAACATTCAGTACTTC. Translated: CASSVADGRALGKNIQYF.